These T cell receptor beta chains were read from a single sample in a study of cytomegalovirus exposure and HLA in healthy donors. TCRdb keeps only in-frame clones here, not all; method: immunoSEQ multiplex PCR. Of approximately 88,000 clones in the sample, almost 85% are singletons; the top ten hold about 12%. The sequenced sample was PBMCs. The receptors derive from a young woman in good health and CMV-seropositive. CDR3s include the opening cysteine and the closing phenylalanine or tryptophan. The D gene is left open where the match is weak. The size entry is marked missing in some rows and otherwise reads once, few, many or a size class.

>-|-|TRBV6-5|TRBJ2-1
TGTGCCAGCAGTCGCAATAGCGATGAGCAGTTCTTC
CASSRNSDEQFF
>-|-|TRBV19|TRBJ1-5
TGTGCCAGTACGGGATCTGGCGGCAATCAGCCCCAGCATTTT
CASTGSGGNQPQHF
>-|-|TRBV21-1|TRBJ2-7
TGTGCCAGCAGCAAACAGCTAGCTGGGACAGGGCCCCACGAGCAGTACTTC
CASSKQLAGTGPHEQYF
>-|-|TRBV5-4|TRBJ2-1
TGTGCCAGCAGCTATACGGGGTCGAGCTCCTACAATGAGCAGTTCTTC
CASSYTGSSSYNEQFF
>TRBD2|-|TRBV5-1|TRBJ2-3
TGCGCCAGCAGCCCACCGGGACTAGCGGGGGGCATCACAGATACGCAGTATTTT
CASSPPGLAGGITDTQYF
>-|-|TRBV2|TRBJ1-6
TGTGCCAGCAGTGGCCCACGGGTTAATTCACCCCTCCACTTT
CASSGPRVNSPLHF
>-|-|TRBV13|TRBJ2-7
TGTGCCAGCAGCCTGTTAAAGCAGGGGTACGAGCAGTACTTC
CASSLLKQGYEQYF
>TRBD1|-|TRBV4-3|TRBJ2-3
TGCGCCAGCAGCCCGATACCGGGACAGGGCCTAGATACGCAGTATTTT
CASSPIPGQGLDTQYF
>TRBD2|-|TRBV28|TRBJ2-5
TGTGCCAGCAGTTTTTCTAGCGGGGGGGCCACCAGGACCCAGTACTTC
CASSFSSGGATRTQYF
>TRBD1|-|TRBV28|TRBJ1-2
TGTGCCAGCAGGGATCCTGTTACAGGGGTTGGCTACACCTTC
CASRDPVTGVGYTF
>-|-|TRBV15|TRBJ1-1
TGTGCCACCAGCAGAGATTTGACCGGGACTGAGGGTTTCTTT
CATSRDLTGTEGFF
>TRBD1|-|TRBV6-6|TRBJ1-5
TGTGCCAGCAGTTCCGACAGGGGCAATCAGCCCCAGCATTTT
CASSSDRGNQPQHF
>-|-|TRBV6-6|TRBJ1-1
TGTGCCAGCAGTTACGGAGGTTTGAACACTGAAGCTTTCTTT
CASSYGGLNTEAFF
>-|-|TRBV12-1|TRBJ1-1
TGTGCCAGCAGACCACTCCGTCGACAGGGGAACACTGAAGCTTTCTTT
CASRPLRRQGNTEAFF
>-|-|TRBV27|TRBJ2-1
TGTGCCAGCAGACTGGCCATCAGAGGGCCTGCCTACAATGAGCAGTTCTTC
CASRLAIRGPAYNEQFF
>-|-|TRBV19|TRBJ2-5
TGTGCCAGTAGTACAGGACAGTATGACCAAGAGACCCAGTACTTC
CASSTGQYDQETQYF
>TRBD2|-|TRBV27|TRBJ2-1
TGTGCCAGCAGTTTTCTGCGGAAGCGGGGAGTGCTGGGGAATGAGCAGTTCTTC
CASSFLRKRGVLGNEQFF
>TRBD2|-|TRBV6-5|TRBJ2-7
TGTGCCAGCAGTTACTCAACCGGGGGGGCAACCTACGAGCAGTACTTC
CASSYSTGGATYEQYF
>-|-|TRBV7-8|TRBJ2-7
TGTGCCAGCAGCTTAGAACGGGTTTCCTACGAGCAGTACTTC
CASSLERVSYEQYF
>TRBD1|-|TRBV4-2|TRBJ1-5
TGTGCCAGCAGCCAAGTTCTGGACAGGGGTCACCAGCCCCAGCATTTT
CASSQVLDRGHQPQHF
>TRBD1|-|TRBV28|TRBJ2-1
TGTGCCAGCAGTTGGACAGGGGGTAGGGATGAGCAGTTCTTC
CASSWTGGRDEQFF
>TRBD2|-|TRBV4-1|TRBJ2-5
TGCGCCAGCAGCCAAGCATTAGCGGGGGCCCAAGAGACCCAGTACTTC
CASSQALAGAQETQYF
>-|-|TRBV7-8|TRBJ1-3
TGTGCCAGCAGGGAAATCAGGGGACACGGAAACACCATATATTTT
CASREIRGHGNTIYF
>TRBD2|-|TRBV5-1|TRBJ2-5
TGCGCCAGCAGCCCAGGACTAGCGGGCCCTGAGAAGACCCAGTACTTC
CASSPGLAGPEKTQYF
>TRBD2|-|TRBV28|TRBJ2-5
TGTGCCAGCAGTCCCGGACTAGCGGGGGCCGGGCGGGAGACCCAGTACTTC
CASSPGLAGAGRETQYF
>TRBD2|-|TRBV28|TRBJ2-2
TGTGCCAGCAGTGGGCTAGCGGTGACGACCGGGGAGCTGTTTTTT
CASSGLAVTTGELFF
>TRBD1|-|TRBV11-2|TRBJ1-2
TGTGCCAGCAGCTTGGCAGGGGGCTATGGCTACACCTTC
CASSLAGGYGYTF
>-|-|TRBV19|TRBJ2-7
TGTGCCACAACCACAGTCCCCGGGGATGAGCAGTACTTC
CATTTVPGDEQYF
>-|-|TRBV28|TRBJ2-7
TGTGCCAGCAGCCAGGAGGTCGAGCAGTACTTC
CASSQEVEQYF
>-|few|TRBV2|TRBJ2-7
TGTGCCAGCCGTGGGGCCGCCTACGAGCAGTACTTC
CASRGAAYEQYF
>-|-|TRBV30|TRBJ2-2
TGTGCCTGGGGGCTCGGGGAGCTGTTTTTT
CAWGLGELFF
>TRBD2|-|TRBV6-1|TRBJ2-1
TGTGCCAGCAGTGAACTAGCGGGGGGGAATGAGCAGTTCTTC
CASSELAGGNEQFF
>-|few|TRBV6-5|TRBJ1-3
TGTGCCAGCAGTTACGGCCGCTCTGGAAACACCATATATTTT
CASSYGRSGNTIYF
>-|-|TRBV6-1|TRBJ2-1
TGTGCCAGCAGTGTCGTACATTACAATGAGCAGTTCTTC
CASSVVHYNEQFF
>TRBD1|-|TRBV5-6|TRBJ1-2
TGTGCCAGCAGCTTTAAACAGGGGGTTGTATATGGCTACACCTTC
CASSFKQGVVYGYTF
>TRBD1|once|TRBV7-6|TRBJ2-7
TGTGCCAGCAGCCCTGCCGGGACAGGGTTCTACGAGCAGTACTTC
CASSPAGTGFYEQYF
>-|-|TRBV11-2|TRBJ1-1
TGTGCCAGCAGCCTTAGCCTCCTGGACAGAAACACTGAAGCTTTCTTT
CASSLSLLDRNTEAFF
>-|few|TRBV7-2|TRBJ2-1
TGTGCCAGCAGCCCGGACAGCTACAATGAGCAGTTCTTC
CASSPDSYNEQFF
>TRBD1|-|TRBV5-1|TRBJ2-7
TGCGCCAGCAGCTTGGAGGGACAGGGTTCCTACGAGCAGTACTTC
CASSLEGQGSYEQYF
>-|-|TRBV10-3|TRBJ2-3
TGTGCCATCAGTGAACTCAGGGCAGATACGCAGTATTTT
CAISELRADTQYF
>-|-|TRBV7-9|TRBJ2-2
TGTGCCAGCAGCTCGGGGGGCTCCGGGGAGCTGTTTTTT
CASSSGGSGELFF
>-|-|TRBV10-2|TRBJ1-1
TGCGCCAGCAGTGTAGAGACAGCGGGAAACACTGAAGCTTTCTTT
CASSVETAGNTEAFF
>TRBD1|-|TRBV2|TRBJ2-3
TGTGCCAGCAGTGCGGACAGGGCGGGAGATACGCAGTATTTT
CASSADRAGDTQYF
>-|-|TRBV28|TRBJ1-1
TGTGCCAGCACTCGCGAAGATGTGAACACTGAAGCTTTCTTT
CASTREDVNTEAFF
>TRBD1|once|TRBV19|TRBJ2-4
TGTGCCAGTACCGCGACAGCAGGGACAGGAGGAAACATTCAGTACTTC
CASTATAGTGGNIQYF
>TRBD1|-|TRBV19|TRBJ2-5
TGTGCCAGTAGTCCCTTTGGGTTGGACAGGCAGGGAGAGACCCAGTACTTC
CASSPFGLDRQGETQYF
>TRBD1|few|TRBV19|TRBJ1-5
TGTGCCAGTAGTCCCTGGACAGGGGATAGCAATCAGCCCCAGCATTTT
CASSPWTGDSNQPQHF
>TRBD1|-|TRBV9|TRBJ2-2
TGTGCCAGCAGCGCGCAGGGGGCGTCTGACACCGGGGAGCTGTTTTTT
CASSAQGASDTGELFF
>-|-|TRBV6-5|TRBJ1-5
TGTGCCAGCAGTTTAACGTGGAGAAATCAGCCCCAGCATTTT
CASSLTWRNQPQHF
>TRBD1|-|TRBV10-3|TRBJ2-7
TGTGCCATCAGTGACCACACCGGGACAGGGGCCTACGAGCAGTACTTC
CAISDHTGTGAYEQYF
>-|-|TRBV6-1|TRBJ1-5
TGTGCCAGCAGTTTGGGAGGAGGTCAGCCCCAGCATTTT
CASSLGGGQPQHF